This is a list of T cell receptor beta chains from one sample in a study of CD8+CD57+ T cells in acquired aplastic anemia. From the reads, TCRdb called clonotypes with MiXCR, one entry per CDR3 protein. The sample contains hundreds of thousands of distinct CDR3 sequences, roughly 68% of which appear only once. The source material was sorted CD4+, CD8+, or CD8+CD57+ T cells (not recorded which) from PBMCs. The receptors originated from a human donor in good health, serving as a control. Both conserved end residues are part of each CDR3. The order of the fields is D gene, V gene, clone size, CDR3 length, J gene, CDR3 DNA, CDR3 protein. D genes are given only for firm matches. The size entry is marked missing in some rows and otherwise reads once, few, many or a size class.

d_call: TRBD2; v_call: TRBV7-7; clone_size: .; cdr3_length: 15; j_call: TRBJ2-5; cdr3_nt: TGTGCCAGCAGCTTAACCAGGACGGGGGGAGTGACCCTTTACTTC; cdr3_aa: CASSLTRTGGVTLYF
d_call: .; v_call: TRBV6-6; clone_size: .; cdr3_length: 17; j_call: TRBJ1-1; cdr3_nt: TGTGCCAGCAGTAGGGATTCCGGGGGTTGGGTGAACACTGAAGCTTTCTTT; cdr3_aa: CASSRDSGGWVNTEAFF
d_call: TRBD2; v_call: TRBV2; clone_size: many; cdr3_length: 16; j_call: TRBJ2-3; cdr3_nt: TGTGCCAGCATATCGTCTAGCGGAACTAGCACAGATACGCAGTATTTT; cdr3_aa: CASISSSGTSTDTQYF
d_call: TRBD1; v_call: TRBV12-3/TRBV12-4; clone_size: .; cdr3_length: 16; j_call: TRBJ2-2; cdr3_nt: TGTGCCACCTGTCCCGGGACAGCTGGCTACACCGGGGAGCTGTTTTTT; cdr3_aa: CATCPGTAGYTGELFF
d_call: .; v_call: TRBV5-1; clone_size: .; cdr3_length: 16; j_call: TRBJ2-5; cdr3_nt: TGCGCCAGCAGCTTGGCGAGGGACGCTAACCAAGAGACCCAGTACTTC; cdr3_aa: CASSLARDANQETQYF
d_call: TRBD2; v_call: TRBV10-3; clone_size: .; cdr3_length: 15; j_call: TRBJ2-7; cdr3_nt: TGTGCCATCAGTCCCCTAGCGGGGCAATCCTACGAGCAGTACTTC; cdr3_aa: CAISPLAGQSYEQYF
d_call: TRBD2; v_call: TRBV5-4; clone_size: .; cdr3_length: 17; j_call: TRBJ2-3; cdr3_nt: TGTACCAGCAGCTTGGCTGTAGGAGCGGGGAACACAGATACGCAGTATTTT; cdr3_aa: CTSSLAVGAGNTDTQYF
d_call: .; v_call: TRBV20-1; clone_size: .; cdr3_length: 12; j_call: TRBJ2-7; cdr3_nt: TGCAGTGCTACCACGTCCTCCTACGAGCAGTACTTC; cdr3_aa: CSATTSSYEQYF
d_call: .; v_call: TRBV7-2; clone_size: .; cdr3_length: 16; j_call: TRBJ1-2; cdr3_nt: TGTGCCAGCAGCCAACGGCACCGGCCGCCACATAATGGCTACACCTTC; cdr3_aa: CASSQRHRPPHNGYTF
d_call: .; v_call: TRBV12-3/TRBV12-4; clone_size: .; cdr3_length: 11; j_call: TRBJ2-7; cdr3_nt: TGTGCCAGCAGCTGGGGAACGGAGCAGTACTTC; cdr3_aa: CASSWGTEQYF
d_call: TRBD1; v_call: TRBV10-3; clone_size: many; cdr3_length: 17; j_call: TRBJ1-4; cdr3_nt: TGTGCCATCAGTGAGTCGACTAGACAGGGAACTAATGAAAAACTGTTTTTT; cdr3_aa: CAISESTRQGTNEKLFF
d_call: .; v_call: TRBV5-1; clone_size: .; cdr3_length: 13; j_call: TRBJ1-1; cdr3_nt: TGTGCCAGCTCCGTAGTGATTAACACTGAAGCTTTCTTT; cdr3_aa: CASSVVINTEAFF
d_call: .; v_call: TRBV15; clone_size: .; cdr3_length: 15; j_call: TRBJ1-6; cdr3_nt: TGTGCCACCAGCAGAGAGAGGGGGGTAAACTCACCCCTCCACTTT; cdr3_aa: CATSRERGVNSPLHF
d_call: .; v_call: TRBV20-1; clone_size: .; cdr3_length: 13; j_call: TRBJ1-1; cdr3_nt: TGCAGTGCTCTCCGCGGACAGAACACTGAAGCTTTCTTT; cdr3_aa: CSALRGQNTEAFF
d_call: .; v_call: TRBV2; clone_size: .; cdr3_length: 15; j_call: TRBJ1-6; cdr3_nt: TGTGCCAGCAGTTGGGACGTAATACGTAATTCACCCCTCCACTTT; cdr3_aa: CASSWDVIRNSPLHF
d_call: TRBD1; v_call: TRBV29-1; clone_size: .; cdr3_length: 14; j_call: TRBJ2-3; cdr3_nt: TGCAGCGTTGCGGGGACAGGGGGCACAGATACGCAGTATTTT; cdr3_aa: CSVAGTGGTDTQYF
d_call: TRBD1; v_call: TRBV12-3/TRBV12-4; clone_size: many; cdr3_length: 15; j_call: TRBJ2-7; cdr3_nt: TGCGCCAGCAGCTTGGAATCAACAGGGGTTCGCGAGCAGTACTTC; cdr3_aa: CASSLESTGVREQYF
d_call: .; v_call: TRBV9; clone_size: many; cdr3_length: 14; j_call: TRBJ1-3; cdr3_nt: TGTGCCAGCAGCGGCCGGGACGGAGGAAACACCATATATTTT; cdr3_aa: CASSGRDGGNTIYF
d_call: .; v_call: TRBV7-8; clone_size: .; cdr3_length: 15; j_call: TRBJ1-2; cdr3_nt: TGTGCCAGTAGAAGAGAAGCAACTGCGTACTATGGCTACACCTTC; cdr3_aa: CASRREATAYYGYTF
d_call: .; v_call: TRBV7-8; clone_size: .; cdr3_length: 14; j_call: TRBJ1-1; cdr3_nt: TGTGCCAGCAGCCTGGGCAGTGGGGACGTAAATGAAGTTTTT; cdr3_aa: CASSLGSGDVNEVF
d_call: TRBD2; v_call: TRBV10-3; clone_size: .; cdr3_length: 16; j_call: TRBJ2-3; cdr3_nt: TGTGCCATCAGAAGCGGGGGCGGAGTAGGCACAGATACGCAGTATTTT; cdr3_aa: CAIRSGGGVGTDTQYF
d_call: .; v_call: TRBV20-1; clone_size: .; cdr3_length: 14; j_call: TRBJ1-1; cdr3_nt: TGCAGTGCTAGCTTTCGACAGTTGAGGACTGAAGCTTTCTTT; cdr3_aa: CSASFRQLRTEAFF
d_call: .; v_call: TRBV7-2; clone_size: .; cdr3_length: 14; j_call: TRBJ2-7; cdr3_nt: TGTGCCAGCAGCGCCCAAGTGGGCGCGTCTCAGCAGTTGTTC; cdr3_aa: CASSAQVGASQQLF
d_call: .; v_call: TRBV7-3; clone_size: few; cdr3_length: 13; j_call: TRBJ1-2; cdr3_nt: TGTGCCAGCAGCATACTTGGCCCAGATGGCTACACCTTC; cdr3_aa: CASSILGPDGYTF
d_call: TRBD1; v_call: TRBV7-7; clone_size: .; cdr3_length: 18; j_call: TRBJ2-7; cdr3_nt: TGTGCTAGCAGCTTAGCGGTAGTCCCCGGGACAGGAAACTACGAGCAGTACTTC; cdr3_aa: CASSLAVVPGTGNYEQYF
d_call: .; v_call: TRBV4-2; clone_size: many; cdr3_length: 14; j_call: TRBJ2-7; cdr3_nt: TGTGCCAGCAGCCAAAGGGCTACTACCTACGAGCAGTACTTC; cdr3_aa: CASSQRATTYEQYF
d_call: .; v_call: TRBV4-3; clone_size: .; cdr3_length: 18; j_call: TRBJ2-6; cdr3_nt: TGCGCCAGCAGCCAAGTTATGCGGAAGGTCTCCGGGGCCAACGTCCTGACTTTC; cdr3_aa: CASSQVMRKVSGANVLTF
d_call: .; v_call: TRBV7-2; clone_size: .; cdr3_length: 14; j_call: TRBJ2-2; cdr3_nt: TGTGCCAGCAGCCTGGGGGCCGCACATACTGAAGTGTTCTTT; cdr3_aa: CASSLGAAHTEVFF
d_call: .; v_call: TRBV7-2; clone_size: .; cdr3_length: 16; j_call: TRBJ1-6; cdr3_nt: TGTGCCAGCAGTTTATGGGCGAGGGGATTCGGTTCCCCCCTCCACTTT; cdr3_aa: CASSLWARGFGSPLHF
d_call: .; v_call: TRBV20-1; clone_size: .; cdr3_length: 16; j_call: TRBJ1-5; cdr3_nt: TGCAGTGCTCCCGTAGGCCGGGAGGGCAGCAATCAGCCCCAGCATTTT; cdr3_aa: CSAPVGREGSNQPQHF
d_call: .; v_call: TRBV30; clone_size: .; cdr3_length: 15; j_call: TRBJ1-3; cdr3_nt: TGTGCCTGGAGTCGGGCGAGGCGGGTTGGAAACACCATATATTTT; cdr3_aa: CAWSRARRVGNTIYF
d_call: .; v_call: TRBV6-2/TRBV6-3; clone_size: .; cdr3_length: 13; j_call: TRBJ1-2; cdr3_nt: TGTGCCAGCACCGATGGTCAGACCTATGGCTACACCTTC; cdr3_aa: CASTDGQTYGYTF
d_call: .; v_call: TRBV15; clone_size: .; cdr3_length: 16; j_call: TRBJ1-6; cdr3_nt: TGTGCCACCAGCGACGATACGCAGGCGCTTAATTCGCCCCTCCTCTTT; cdr3_aa: CATSDDTQALNSPLLF
d_call: .; v_call: TRBV19; clone_size: many; cdr3_length: 13; j_call: TRBJ2-3; cdr3_nt: TGTGCCAGTAGTATGCAGGGAACAGATACGCAGTATTTT; cdr3_aa: CASSMQGTDTQYF
d_call: TRBD2; v_call: TRBV19; clone_size: many; cdr3_length: 16; j_call: TRBJ2-5; cdr3_nt: TGTGCCAGTAGTAAAGTTCTAGCGGGGGGGATCCCCACCCAGTACTTC; cdr3_aa: CASSKVLAGGIPTQYF
d_call: .; v_call: TRBV7-9; clone_size: .; cdr3_length: 15; j_call: TRBJ2-6; cdr3_nt: TGTGCCAGCAGCTTAGGAGGGCCAGGGGCCAACGTCCTGACTTTC; cdr3_aa: CASSLGGPGANVLTF
d_call: .; v_call: TRBV5-8; clone_size: .; cdr3_length: 14; j_call: TRBJ1-1; cdr3_nt: TGTGCCAGCAGGTTTGCTACAAAAAACACTGAAGCTTTCTTT; cdr3_aa: CASRFATKNTEAFF
d_call: .; v_call: TRBV11-2; clone_size: .; cdr3_length: 13; j_call: TRBJ2-5; cdr3_nt: TGTGCCAGCAGCTATCCGGTTCGGGAGACCCAGTACTTC; cdr3_aa: CASSYPVRETQYF
d_call: .; v_call: TRBV24-1; clone_size: .; cdr3_length: 17; j_call: TRBJ2-1; cdr3_nt: TGTGCCACCAGTGAGCAGGGGAGCGGCCTCTCCTACAATGAGCAGTTCTTC; cdr3_aa: CATSEQGSGLSYNEQFF
d_call: .; v_call: TRBV6-6; clone_size: .; cdr3_length: 14; j_call: TRBJ1-2; cdr3_nt: TGTGCCAGCAGCCAAGGCGACAACCGCTATGGCTACACCTTC; cdr3_aa: CASSQGDNRYGYTF
d_call: .; v_call: TRBV7-9; clone_size: .; cdr3_length: 17; j_call: TRBJ2-7; cdr3_nt: TGTGCCATCCCGACCGGGACACCCACAACAGGGCGATACGAGCAGTACTTC; cdr3_aa: CAIPTGTPTTGRYEQYF
d_call: .; v_call: TRBV9; clone_size: .; cdr3_length: 14; j_call: TRBJ1-6; cdr3_nt: TGTGCCAGCAGCAGAGATGCCCGCGATTCCGCGCTCCACTTT; cdr3_aa: CASSRDARDSALHF
d_call: TRBD1; v_call: TRBV4-3; clone_size: .; cdr3_length: 13; j_call: TRBJ2-5; cdr3_nt: TGCGCCAGCAGCAGACAGGGGATGGAGACCCAGTACTTC; cdr3_aa: CASSRQGMETQYF
d_call: .; v_call: TRBV2; clone_size: .; cdr3_length: 17; j_call: TRBJ1-1; cdr3_nt: TGTGCCAGCGGTTCTAGGGGGGGGGGGGCTATGAACACTGAAGCTTTCTTT; cdr3_aa: CASGSRGGGAMNTEAFF
d_call: TRBD1; v_call: TRBV7-7; clone_size: .; cdr3_length: 15; j_call: TRBJ2-7; cdr3_nt: TGTGCTAGCAGTCTAGGGGGCCAGCCGTTCTACGAGCAGTACTTC; cdr3_aa: CASSLGGQPFYEQYF
d_call: TRBD2; v_call: TRBV24-1; clone_size: .; cdr3_length: 14; j_call: TRBJ2-7; cdr3_nt: TGTGCCAGCAGTGCGAATTCGGGGGGGATGGAGCAGTACTTC; cdr3_aa: CASSANSGGMEQYF
d_call: .; v_call: TRBV7-2; clone_size: .; cdr3_length: 14; j_call: TRBJ2-3; cdr3_nt: TGTGCCAGCAGCTTAGGCGGGATCTACGAGCAGTACTTCTTT; cdr3_aa: CASSLGGIYEQYFF
d_call: TRBD1; v_call: TRBV12-3/TRBV12-4; clone_size: .; cdr3_length: 15; j_call: TRBJ2-5; cdr3_nt: TGTGCCAGCAGTTCTTTGTTGACAGGGGGAGAGACCCAGTACTTC; cdr3_aa: CASSSLLTGGETQYF
d_call: .; v_call: TRBV3-1; clone_size: many; cdr3_length: 16; j_call: TRBJ2-5; cdr3_nt: TGTGCCAGCAGCCCAAACTGGAGCGCCAATCAAGAGACCCAGTACTTC; cdr3_aa: CASSPNWSANQETQYF
d_call: .; v_call: TRBV19; clone_size: few; cdr3_length: 15; j_call: TRBJ2-3; cdr3_nt: TGTGCCAGTAGTTTGGGAGGAGGAAACGGAGATACGCAGTATTTT; cdr3_aa: CASSLGGGNGDTQYF
d_call: .; v_call: TRBV5-1; clone_size: .; cdr3_length: 15; j_call: TRBJ1-3; cdr3_nt: TGCGCCAGCAGCACCGGGACGGTGAATGAAAACACCATATATTTT; cdr3_aa: CASSTGTVNENTIYF
d_call: .; v_call: TRBV2; clone_size: .; cdr3_length: 12; j_call: TRBJ1-2; cdr3_nt: TGTGCCAGCAGCCTAATTACGGCTCGGTACTCCTTC; cdr3_aa: CASSLITARYSF
d_call: .; v_call: TRBV7-4; clone_size: .; cdr3_length: 14; j_call: TRBJ1-4; cdr3_nt: TGTGCCAGCAGCGTGATCACGAAGAACGAAAAACTGTTTTTT; cdr3_aa: CASSVITKNEKLFF